This T cell receptor beta chain was recorded in a study of CD8+CD57+ T cells in acquired aplastic anemia (dated by TCRdb to between 2018 and 2020). Turning to the overall study: DNA extracted from sorted CD4+ and CD8+ cells had a mean of roughly 3 ug, with a range of 0.2 to 27.4 ug. CD8+CD57+ expansion was defined as a frequency above the mean frequency observed in healthy subjects. What the authors observed across the whole study: Between patients and healthy controls, no significant difference in CD8+ Simpson's diversity was found (P=0.060). Twenty-nine CD8+ CDR3 sequences were found to be shared between patients and controls, but these sequences appeared to be highly expressed in patients and within the immunodominant clones of the patients.

Genomic DNA was used as template for profiling of TCR beta VDJ combinations and CDR3 sequences. An Illumina HiSeq 2000 was used for TCR repertoire sequencing. In the source study's methods: TRBV/TRBJ rearrangement plots, CDR3 size and DJ length profiles, and Simpson's diversity index were used to assess repertoires. The most abundant DNA sequence in the deep sequencing data was taken as the immunodominant clone. CDR3 amino acid sequences were checked for sharing between subjects and were compared against published repertoires and the VDJdb database. TCRdb passed the public sequencing reads through fastp at Q25 and MiXCR, retaining productive beta sequences. Entries are consolidated by CDR3 protein sequence, retaining the most common genes and DNA. TCRdb's processing, not the authors', yielded these V and J calls. A total of around 200,000 distinct CDR3 sequences appear in this sample, approximately 65% of them only once. The ten largest make up about 60% of the sample.

Expansion of CD8+CD57+ cells had been shown by flow cytometry in the patients chosen for sequencing. Severe acquired aplastic anemia was diagnosed in all patients according to International Study of Aplastic Anemia and Agranulocytosis and Camitta criteria. At the time blood was sampled, none of the patients had received any therapy. The study deep-sequenced TCR repertoires of sorted CD4+ and CD8+ blood T cells from severe aplastic anemia patients and healthy subjects. In the USA, patient enrollment took place under clinicaltrials.gov protocols 00001620, 01623167, 00001397, 00071045, 00081523 and 00961064. Ficoll-Paque density gradient centrifugation was used to isolate peripheral blood mononuclear cells. Before DNA extraction, CD4+ and CD8+ T cells were sorted by FACS or by magnetic beads. This clonotype was counted once. Its antigen is unknown. No base quality information exists; no much larger clone differs at one position. One read gives only weak evidence.

Trimming removed 8 bases from V and 4 bases from J; the gene matches leave 7 bases unexplained. The CDR3 runs 14 residues from the cysteine to the phenylalanine. The read is trimmed to its CDR3 DNA, 42 bases read in frame from base 1. In the germline V gene, CDR1 corresponds to SGDLS and CDR2 to YYNGEE. The sequencing sample was made of sorted CD4+, CD8+, or CD8+CD57+ T cells (not recorded which) from PBMCs. This sequence was found in a human donor with aplastic anemia. The sequence is built from TRBV9 and TRBJ2-7, and 12 bases in between align with TRBD2. The CDR3 region has the sequence CASSAGLAGYEQYF. The bases are TGTGCCAGTAGTGCCGGACTAGCGGGATACGAGCAGTACTTC. Full variable domain (CDR3 extended with the reference TRBV9 and TRBJ2-7 proteins): DSGVTQTPKHLITATGQRVTLRCSPRSGDLSVYWYQQSLDQGLQFLIQYYNGEERAKGNILERFSAQQFPDLHSELNLSSLELGDSALYFCASSAGLAGYEQYFGPGTRLTVT.